The rows below give T cell receptor beta chains drawn from one sample of a study of molecular identifiers for immune sequencing clone quantification. One entry per CDR3 protein results from TCRdb running MiXCR on the PCR reads. The table includes roughly 320,000 distinct CDR3 sequences, roughly a quarter detected once. Sequencing was performed on naive CD8+ T cells from blood, with Jurkat cell RNA spiked in. All receptors derive from a human donor in good health. Some libraries in this study had Jurkat cell RNA spiked in. CDR3s include the opening cysteine and the closing phenylalanine or tryptophan.

J | length | V | CDR3
TRBJ2-1 | 12 | TRBV19 | CASSNPPGEQFF
TRBJ2-5 | 16 | TRBV28 | CASKHPRGRDQETQYF
TRBJ1-2 | 17 | TRBV4-1 | CASSQVPTGPAGYGYTF
TRBJ1-5 | 12 | TRBV2 | CASSERGQPQHF
TRBJ1-5 | 15 | TRBV7-9 | CAISLNVGSNQPQHF
TRBJ2-3 | 15 | TRBV28 | CASSSVDPSTDTQYF
TRBJ2-5 | 14 | TRBV2 | CASSPGGGPEPQYF
TRBJ2-1 | 16 | TRBV12-3/TRBV12-4 | CASRPGLAGSGDEQFF
TRBJ2-7 | 11 | TRBV20-1 | CSAAAAYEQYF
TRBJ2-1 | 16 | TRBV19 | CASSSTGVLTGNEQFF
TRBJ1-5 | 17 | TRBV20-1 | CSARDRGGIYGNQPQHF
TRBJ1-6 | 14 | TRBV9 | CASSVAGSDTPLHF
TRBJ2-7 | 15 | TRBV2 | CASRFTGYGHYEQYF
TRBJ2-3 | 13 | TRBV5-1 | CASSSISTDTQYF
TRBJ2-7 | 14 | TRBV19 | CASSIDGRGYEQYF
TRBJ2-5 | 13 | TRBV29-1 | CSVVHVSQETQYF
TRBJ2-7 | 15 | TRBV4-3 | CASSQGKSPSYEQYF
TRBJ2-1 | 13 | TRBV19 | CASIISDYNEQFF
TRBJ2-5 | 15 | TRBV7-9 | CASSSGTTWEETQYF
TRBJ1-5 | 17 | TRBV4-1 | CASSQAPGTGVYQPQHF
TRBJ1-5 | 16 | TRBV27 | CASSLSTGGGNQPQHF
TRBJ1-5 | 14 | TRBV19 | CASSIDQGDQPQHF
TRBJ2-7 | 13 | TRBV30 | CAWSVPSGHEQYF
TRBJ2-3 | 16 | TRBV4-1 | CASSQGGQIATDTQYF
TRBJ2-7 | 16 | TRBV9 | CASSERGLGQTDEQYF
TRBJ1-6 | 16 | TRBV27 | CASSQKRTAYNSPLHF
TRBJ1-1 | 11 | TRBV7-2 | CASSPGTIGFF
TRBJ2-7 | 13 | TRBV6-2/TRBV6-3 | CASSYFGPYEQYF
TRBJ2-7 | 14 | TRBV5-1 | CASSSRTGFYEQYF
TRBJ2-1 | 15 | TRBV27 | CASSLRASSYNEQFF
TRBJ2-5 | 16 | TRBV4-1 | CASSQDRQGPAGTQYF
TRBJ2-5 | 14 | TRBV7-8 | CASSLVGRQETQYF
TRBJ2-5 | 16 | TRBV11-2 | CASSSRPRDSQETQYF
TRBJ2-7 | 13 | TRBV25-1 | CASSSQTLNEQYF
TRBJ2-2 | 14 | TRBV19 | CASRGVANTGELFF
TRBJ1-1 | 12 | TRBV19 | CASSKSATEAFF
TRBJ2-7 | 12 | TRBV12-5 | CASGPRYYEQYF
TRBJ1-1 | 14 | TRBV12-3/TRBV12-4 | CASLEGPVNTEAIF
TRBJ2-3 | 16 | TRBV5-6 | CASSLVWTEDTDTQYF
TRBJ1-1 | 15 | TRBV7-9 | CASSHLTDPNTEAFF
TRBJ2-3 | 17 | TRBV20-1 | CSARPGTSGSSTDTQYF
TRBJ1-2 | 15 | TRBV7-9 | CASSLMVSFAYGYTF
TRBJ2-3 | 15 | TRBV28 | CASSKYRDSTDTQYF
TRBJ1-1 | 13 | TRBV5-1 | CTSSFGVNTEAFF
TRBJ2-2 | 15 | TRBV14 | CASSRQLELTGELFF
TRBJ2-1 | 15 | TRBV25-1 | CASSETSGYYNEQFF
TRBJ2-7 | 13 | TRBV29-1 | CSVGLAGESEQYF
TRBJ2-5 | 12 | TRBV12-3/TRBV12-4 | CASSGDFETQYF
TRBJ2-7 | 15 | TRBV27 | CAGSSYRTGVQEQYF
TRBJ2-7 | 15 | TRBV19 | CASSIASGSVYEQYF
TRBJ2-5 | 12 | TRBV29-1 | CSVERTEETQYF
TRBJ1-3 | 17 | TRBV9 | CASSVGAGIGSGNTIYF
TRBJ1-5 | 18 | TRBV6-5 | CASSYSIGELHSNQPQHF
TRBJ1-1 | 14 | TRBV19 | CASSIVPGNTEAFF